The 25 T cell receptor beta chains below come from one sample, sequenced in a study of neurological immune-mediated disorders. A single record per CDR3 protein comes from TCRdb applying MiXCR to the 5' RACE reads. The sample contains around 69,000 distinct CDR3 sequences, around 3.1% of which appear only once. Sequencing was done on a sample of PBMCs. The origin of the receptors is a man aged 35 to 55 with multiple sclerosis.

Ten or more counts support this clonotype. CDR3 sequence: CSARDPKGRAYEQYF. CDR3 bases: TGCAGTGCTAGAGATCCAAAAGGGCGAGCCTACGAGCAGTACTTC. The chain is built from TRBV20-1 and TRBJ2-7; unclear D gene. V was clipped by 0 bases and J by 2 bases, with 14 bases between them. Per germline, CDR1 DFQATT and CDR2 SNEGSKA (reference sequence). CDR3 size: 15 residues.

This clonotype has only a few counts. A read error may be the cause here, since a much bigger clone is one base away. The J gene is TRBJ1-1, the V gene TRBV30; D not certain. Germline V gene lookup returns CDR1 GTSNPN and CDR2 SVGIG (reference sequence). There are 12 residues in the CDR3. In DNA, the CDR3 is TGTGACTGGAGTGTACTGGGCACTGAAGCTTTCTTT. It yields the protein CDWSVLGTEAFF.

This clonotype was counted many times. The rearrangement uses TRBV27 and TRBJ1-2, with TRBD1 matching 9 bases. The length of the CDR3 is 13 residues. Germline-derived CDR1 and CDR2 are MNHEY and SMNVEV (reference sequence). V trimming: 3 bases; J trimming: 5 bases; junction bases outside the gene matches: 1. CDR3 sequence reads: CASSLGTGYGYTF. CDR3 nucleotide sequence: TGTGCCAGCAGTTTGGGGACAGGGTATGGCTACACCTTC.

This clonotype was counted at least ten times. This chain links TRBV29-1 with TRBJ1-2; D not resolved. V was clipped by 3 bases and J by 6 bases, with 11 bases between them. This CDR3 region has 12 residues. Germline V gene sequence: CDR1 SQVTM, CDR2 ANQGSEA. CDR3 DNA sequence: TGCAGCGTTGAGGATGGGATAGATGGCTACACCTTC. Its protein product is CSVEDGIDGYTF.

This clonotype was counted at least ten times. The CDR3 nucleotides are TGCGCCAGCAGCCCAGGGGTAAACAATGAGCAGTTCTTC. Its protein is CASSPGVNNEQFF. This chain joins TRBV5-1 and TRBJ2-1, with D possibly TRBD1 on 6 matching bases. V lost 4 bases and J 5 bases, leaving 10 bases between the germline ends. This CDR3 is 13 amino acids long. The germline V gene has CDR1 SGHRS and CDR2 YFSETQ.

The sample holds many counts of this clonotype. The chain joins TRBV5-1 to TRBJ1-1, with 8 bases that match TRBD1. The CDR3 covers 16 residues. Germline values: CDR1 SGHRS, CDR2 YFSETQ. J was trimmed by 3 bases and V by 1 base; bases with no gene match: 8. The CDR3 region is CASSLMSGQGYTEAFF. Here the CDR3 DNA reads TGCGCCAGCAGCTTGATGTCAGGACAGGGTTACACTGAAGCTTTCTTT.

This clonotype was seen repeatedly, ten times or more. This sequence joins TRBV29-1 and TRBJ1-1, with no clear D. Germline lookup yields CDR1 SQVTM and CDR2 ANQGSEA. The length of the CDR3 is 10 residues. The V end lost 7 bases, the J end lost 5 bases, and 8 bases lay between the germline ends. This CDR3 reads CSAQTTEAFF. As DNA, the CDR3 is TGCAGCGCACAAACAACTGAAGCTTTCTTT.

The chain combines TRBV12-3 or TRBV12-4 with TRBJ1-1; 8 bases match TRBD1. The CDR3 loop spans 15 amino acids. The junction had 5 bases not matched to a gene; V was cut back by 5 bases and J by 0 bases. The CDR3, as DNA: TGTGCCAGCAGTCCTCAGACAGGGGTGAACACTGAAGCTTTCTTT. Protein sequence: CASSPQTGVNTEAFF.

This clonotype was seen more than once but under ten times. This CDR3 is CSARGASGVDTQYF. CDR3 in DNA: TGCAGTGCTAGAGGAGCTAGCGGGGTAGATACGCAGTATTTT. The chain combines TRBV20-1 with TRBJ2-3, with TRBD2 identical over 9 bases. The germline CDR1 and CDR2 sequences are DFQATT and SNEGSKA (reference sequence). The CDR3 runs to 14 residues. With V trimmed by 1 base and J by 5 bases, 4 bases remained unmatched.

This clonotype was seen many times. This chain uses TRBV7-9 with TRBJ2-7, with no clear D. In germline, CDR1 is SEHNR, CDR2 FQNEAQ (reference sequence). The CDR3 length is 14 residues. Trimming pared 5 bases from V and 1 base from J, leaving 12 bases between. In DNA, the CDR3 is TGTGCCAGCAGCCCCCCCGACAAATCCTACGAGCAGTACTTC. Translated, it gives CASSPPDKSYEQYF.

This clonotype came up many times. The rearrangement joins TRBV12-3 or TRBV12-4 to TRBJ2-3; TRBD2 aligns across 11 bases. The CDR3 length is 16 residues. V was pared by 3 bases and J by 3 bases, with 5 bases of the junction left unmatched. The CDR3 protein is CASSLLAGGGTDTQYF. CDR3 bases: TGTGCCAGCAGTTTGCTAGCGGGAGGTGGGACAGATACGCAGTATTTT.

This clonotype was seen ten or more times. The chain links TRBV20-1 to TRBJ2-1, with 8 positions matching TRBD2. Losses at the gene ends were 3 bases for V and 3 bases for J; bases not matched to a gene: 10. Per germline, CDR1 DFQATT and CDR2 SNEGSKA (reference sequence). CDR3 length: 16 amino acids. The CDR3 loop reads CSASPSKRGLYNEQFF. The CDR3 DNA follows: TGCAGTGCTAGCCCCTCCAAGCGGGGGCTCTACAATGAGCAGTTCTTC.

At least ten counts were recorded for this clonotype. The rearrangement joins TRBV20-1 to TRBJ2-5, with D possibly TRBD1 on 6 matching bases. The germline V gene has CDR1 DFQATT and CDR2 SNEGSKA (reference sequence). The CDR3 totals 15 residues. V lost 4 bases to trimming and J lost 7 bases, with 22 bases between them. The chain's CDR3 is CSAITGSTEASTQYF. The CDR3 DNA sequence: TGCAGTGCTATCACAGGGTCCACTGAAGCATCGACCCAGTACTTC.

Of note for this clonotype: The germline gene is not matched at one end of the junction; a read error may be the cause. V and J are TRBV20-1 and TRBJ1-6, with D unclear. The CDR3 runs 13 residues. The germline CDR1 and CDR2 sequences are DFQATT and SNEGSKA (reference sequence). CDR3 nucleotide sequence: TGCAGTGCTAGTGACGGCGGAAATTCAACCCTCAACTTT. It is translated as CSASDGGNSTLNF.

This clonotype was recorded at least ten times. The J gene is TRBJ2-5, the V gene TRBV27; 8 bases fit TRBD2. Germline CDR1 and CDR2: MNHEY and SMNVEV (reference sequence). V gave up 4 bases and J gave up 2 bases; unmatched junction bases: 9. This CDR3 region has 16 residues. CDR3 sequence (DNA): TGTGCCAGCAGTTCCCTGAGGCGGGAGGTACAAGAGACCCAGTACTTC. Its protein is CASSSLRREVQETQYF.

In this sample, this clonotype turned up many times. The V gene is TRBV15, the J gene TRBJ2-7; 9 bases fit TRBD2. Germline V gene sequence: CDR1 LNHNV, CDR2 YYDKDF (reference sequence). Trimming cost V 3 bases and J 3 bases; bases outside gene matches: 9. The CDR3 spans 16 residues. The CDR3 region has the DNA TGTGCCACCAGCAGCTTGACTAGCGGCTCCTACTACGAGCAGTACTTC. Amino acids: CATSSLTSGSYYEQYF.

This clonotype was detected many times. The chain couples TRBV7-3 to TRBJ2-2; D is tentatively TRBD1 or TRBD2 (5 bases each). The germline V gene encodes CDR1 SGHTA and CDR2 FQGTGA. The CDR3 has 14 amino acids. The V gene lost 5 bases and the J gene lost 6 bases, with 13 bases spanning the gap. CDR3 region: CASSPSMGAGELFF. CDR3 nucleotides: TGTGCCAGCAGCCCCTCAATGGGGGCCGGGGAGCTGTTTTTT.

This clonotype was seen many times. The V gene is TRBV5-1, the J gene TRBJ2-5; no reliable D call. Germline V gives CDR1 SGHRS, CDR2 YFSETQ. V was shortened by 0 bases and J by 5 bases, with 14 bases between the two germline ends. The CDR3 runs 15 residues. Here the CDR3 DNA reads TGCGCCAGCAGCTTGGCCTCGGGTTTCCCGGAGACCCAGTACTTC. Protein sequence: CASSLASGFPETQYF. The full variable domain, with the rest looked up from reference TRBV5-1 and TRBJ2-5, is KAGVTQTPRYLIKTRGQQVTLSCSPISGHRSVSWYQQTPGQGLQFLFEYFSETQRNKGNFPGRFSGRQFSNSRSEMNVSTLELGDSALYLCASSLASGFPETQYFGPGTRLLVL.

The table lists this clonotype with many counts. The V call is TRBV5-1, the J call TRBJ1-3, with unresolved D. Trimming left V 0 bases short and J 0 bases short, with 4 bases between. The CDR3 totals 14 residues. Germline CDR1 SGHRS, CDR2 YFSETQ. The CDR3 protein is CASSLVGSGNTIYF. CDR3 DNA sequence: TGCGCCAGCAGCTTGGTGGGCTCTGGAAACACCATATATTTT.

This clonotype was seen at least ten times. V gene TRBV27 combines with J gene TRBJ2-1, with 12 bases identical to TRBD2. V trimming: 2 bases; J trimming: 5 bases; junction bases outside the gene matches: 7. This CDR3 region has 17 residues. CDR1 and CDR2 from the germline V gene are MNHEY and SMNVEV (reference sequence). CDR3 region: CASSLRTLAGGHNEQFF. CDR3 in DNA: TGTGCCAGCAGTTTACGAACACTAGCGGGGGGCCACAATGAGCAGTTCTTC.

This clonotype was counted at least ten times. The chain joins TRBV20-1 to TRBJ2-2; a possible D gene is TRBD2 (7 bases). Germline V gene data show CDR1 as DFQATT and CDR2 as SNEGSKA (reference sequence). The CDR3 consists of 16 residues. With 3 bases removed from V and 1 base from J, the gap between germline ends came to 15 bases. DNA of the CDR3: TGCAGTGCTAGCGGGGGGCCACCCCTGAACACCGGGGAGCTGTTTTTT. Amino acids: CSASGGPPLNTGELFF.

This clonotype showed up many times. The J gene is TRBJ1-1, the V gene TRBV7-9; the D gene is possibly TRBD1 (6 bases). Germline V gene data show CDR1 as SEHNR and CDR2 as FQNEAQ (reference sequence). This CDR3 region has 14 residues. With 3 bases removed from V and 4 bases from J, the gap between germline ends came to 12 bases. The CDR3 DNA follows: TGTGCCAGCAGCTTCATTGACAGGAGCACTGAAGCTTTCTTT. As protein: CASSFIDRSTEAFF.

The table lists this clonotype with many counts. V and J are TRBV5-1 and TRBJ1-2, with 7 nucleotides matching TRBD1. V dropped 1 base and J dropped 7; count of bases not matched to a gene: 10. Germline assignment: CDR1 SGHRS and CDR2 YFSETQ. The CDR3 consists of 15 residues. The chain's CDR3 is CASSLIAGTATGYTF. Here the CDR3 DNA reads TGCGCCAGCAGCTTGATCGCAGGGACAGCTACTGGCTACACCTTC.

This clonotype was recorded at least ten times. DNA of the CDR3: TGCAGTGCTAGAGATGGGACCCTCTCCTACGAGCAGTACTTC. This codes for CSARDGTLSYEQYF. The rearrangement links TRBV20-1 to TRBJ2-7; D is perhaps TRBD1 or TRBD2 (5 bases each). CDR1 DFQATT and CDR2 SNEGSKA come from the germline V gene (reference sequence). V lost 0 bases, J lost 0 bases, and 9 bases lay in between. The CDR3 is made up of 14 amino acids.

At least ten counts were recorded for this clonotype. V gene TRBV29-1 combines with J gene TRBJ2-7; 8 positions agree with TRBD1. V gave up 4 bases and J gave up 5 bases; unmatched junction bases: 7. CDR3 length: 13 amino acids. Germline V gene lookup returns CDR1 SQVTM and CDR2 ANQGSEA. Written as DNA, the CDR3 is TGCAGCGTTGCAGGGGGCCCCCAGGACGAGCAGTACTTC. Protein product: CSVAGGPQDEQYF.